The sequence of this T cell receptor beta chain was determined in a study of tumor and adjacent non-tumor tissue in lung cancer. Across the whole study: About 4.2 million productive TCRbeta reads were obtained per sample on average.

There are many counts of this clonotype. Its target is unknown. TCRbeta libraries were built with three rounds of nested PCR, modified from ARM-PCR. TCRdb re-called the multiplex PCR reads through MiXCR, storing one row per CDR3 protein. The profile shows tens of thousands of distinct CDR3 sequences, less than 75% of them singletons. The CDR3 runs to 15 residues. The V segment lost 5 bases and the J segment 3 bases; nucleotides outside the gene matches: 6. Study-wide points: Tumor tissue had significantly higher TCR diversity than normal lung. In normal lung, the top 100 clones were significantly more dominant than in tumor.

The template was RNA from unsorted bulk tissue. More than 3 cm separated this lung sample from the edge of the tumor. Chemotherapy-naive patients with new lung cancer underwent thoracic surgery in China, August–late 2014. The genes are TRBV12-3 or TRBV12-4 and TRBJ2-3, with 9 bases aligning to TRBD2. This clonotype originated in a woman between 45 and 65 years old with non-small cell lung cancer. Sample: distant non-tumor lung tissue. CDR3 amino acids: CASSGLTSGTDTQYF. In nucleotides, the CDR3 is TGTGCCAGCAGTGGATTAACTAGCGGGACAGATACGCAGTATTTT.